This TCR beta chain comes out of a study of blood T cell repertoires in COVID-19. In the authors' methods: Researchers report that nucleated cell counts were estimated from reference gene primer amplification. Clones were sequenced by immunoSEQ multiplex PCR, and TCRdb holds only the in-frame ones, with some missing. V, J and clone size are those of that table, while D and trimming were read from the DNA. Here the sample spans about 230,000 clones, over 75% being singletons. The specimen was peripheral blood. This sequence originates from a man aged 50 or older with COVID-19, enrolled during active disease.

The CDR3 loop reads CASSITGSLYGYTF. In DNA, the CDR3 is TGTGCCAGCAGCATAACAGGGTCCCTCTATGGCTACACCTTC. J is TRBJ1-2 and V is TRBV11-2; TRBD1 is a possible D gene (6 bases). The CDR3 sequence is 14 residues long. From germline, CDR1 is SGHAT and CDR2 FQNNGV. Trimming removed 5 bases at V and 4 bases at J, with 14 bases between.